These 18 T cell receptor beta chains were all obtained from the same sample, sequenced in a study of blood T cells in healthy people across ages. PCR was performed a second time for roughly 7 to 12 cycles using a sample-barcoded 5' primer and a J-beta primer mix. Each CDR3 protein is one row after TCRdb ran MiXCR on the 5' RACE reads. The sample has under 750,000 distinct CDR3 sequences; roughly 43% are singletons. The specimen sequenced was blood. These receptors originate from a man older than 75 in good health.

The chain employs TRBV11-3 and TRBJ2-3, with D perhaps TRBD2 (5 bases). Trimming took off 3 bases at V and 2 bases at J, with 9 bases between the two ends. Per the germline V gene, CDR1 is SGHNT and CDR2 is YENEEA. The CDR3 is 14 residues long. CDR3: CASSFREYTDTQYF. DNA of the CDR3: TGTGCCAGCAGCTTTAGGGAGTACACAGATACGCAGTATTTT.

The V gene is TRBV4-2, the J gene TRBJ2-7, with D possibly matching TRBD2 (5 bases). Trimming took 0 bases from V and 0 from J, leaving 9 bases between them. Germline V gene lookup returns CDR1 LGHNA and CDR2 YNFKEQ. CDR3 length: 15 residues. The CDR3, as DNA: TGTGCCAGCAGCCAAGATAGACTAACCTCCTACGAGCAGTACTTC. Amino acid sequence: CASSQDRLTSYEQYF.

This clonotype has only a few counts. The V and J genes are TRBV7-9 and TRBJ2-7, with 11 bases matching TRBD1. V shed 4 bases and J 6 bases; nucleotides not matched to a gene: 5. The germline V gene has CDR1 SEHNR and CDR2 FQNEAQ (reference sequence). The CDR3 loop spans 14 amino acids. CDR3 bases: TGTGCCAGCAGCTCGGACAGGGGGCAACGCGAGCAGTACTTC. Protein: CASSSDRGQREQYF. Full variable domain (rest looked up from reference TRBV7-9 and TRBJ2-7): DTGVSQNPRHKITKRGQNVTFRCDPISEHNRLYWYRQTLGQGPEFLTYFQNEAQLEKSRLLSDRFSAERPKGSFSTLEIQRTEQGDSAMYLCASSSDRGQREQYFGPGTRLTVT.

This clonotype was found a few times. The CDR3 is CASSVTGIDEQFF. Here the CDR3 DNA reads TGTGCCAGCAGCGTGACAGGGATTGATGAGCAGTTCTTC. V gene TRBV5-5 combines with J gene TRBJ2-1; TRBD1 agrees at 7 bases. CDR1 and CDR2 (germline): SGHKS, YYEKEE (reference sequence). The CDR3 runs 13 residues. The V and J ends lost 4 bases and 8 bases, in that order; junction bases with no gene match: 6.

The genes are TRBV7-2 and TRBJ2-5; D is unclear. The germline CDR1 and CDR2 sequences are SGHTA and FQGNSA. Trimming removed 5 bases at V and 1 base at J, with 8 bases between. The CDR3 totals 13 residues. The CDR3 region is CASSPDTQETQYF. The DNA for the CDR3 is TGTGCCAGCAGCCCGGATACCCAAGAGACCCAGTACTTC.

This clonotype was seen ten or more times. The chain employs TRBV6-5 and TRBJ2-7, with TRBD2 matching over 11 bases. CDR3 length: 15 amino acids. J gave up 2 bases and V 6 bases, and 6 bases lay outside the gene matches. Germline lookup yields CDR1 MNHEY and CDR2 SVGAGI. CDR3 sequence (DNA): TGTGCCAGCAGGGCCGGGACTAGCGGAACCTACGAGCAGTACTTC. This gives the protein CASRAGTSGTYEQYF.

The chain couples TRBV9 to TRBJ2-3, with D perhaps being TRBD1 or TRBD2 (6 bases each). CDR1 is SGDLS, CDR2 YYNGEE, per germline. There are 15 residues in the CDR3. Trimming removed 1 base at V and 4 bases at J, with 13 bases between. The CDR3 protein is CASSVLGGSADTQYF. The CDR3 DNA reads as TGTGCCAGCAGCGTATTGGGGGGCTCGGCAGATACGCAGTATTTT.

The chain uses TRBV7-9 and TRBJ2-7, with D possibly matching TRBD1 (6 bases). There are 15 residues in the CDR3. Germline V gives CDR1 SEHNR, CDR2 FQNEAQ (reference sequence). The V end lost 4 bases, the J end lost 3 bases, and 16 bases lay between the germline ends. The DNA of the CDR3 is TGTGCCAGCAGCTCCCTGTGGACAGCCGACTACGAGCAGTACTTC. Protein product: CASSSLWTADYEQYF. Full variable domain (missing parts from reference TRBV7-9 and TRBJ2-7): DTGVSQNPRHKITKRGQNVTFRCDPISEHNRLYWYRQTLGQGPEFLTYFQNEAQLEKSRLLSDRFSAERPKGSFSTLEIQRTEQGDSAMYLCASSSLWTADYEQYFGPGTRLTVT.

The chain carries TRBV7-9 and TRBJ2-5; D gene unclear. The CDR3 is made up of 11 amino acids. Germline V gives CDR1 SEHNR, CDR2 FQNEAQ (reference sequence). Trimming cost V 3 bases and J 5 bases, with 4 bases left between them. The CDR3 coding sequence is TGTGCCAGCAGCTTGCACGAGACCCAGTACTTC. It yields the protein CASSLHETQYF.

This clonotype was counted many times. The chain is built from TRBV7-9 and TRBJ1-6; D is unresolved. Germline values: CDR1 SEHNR, CDR2 FQNEAQ (reference sequence). V lost 1 base and J 3 bases, leaving 4 bases between the germline ends. The CDR3 contains 14 residues. This CDR3 is CASSLDSYNSPLHF. CDR3 nucleotides: TGTGCCAGCAGCTTAGACAGCTATAATTCACCCCTCCACTTT. Together with reference TRBV7-9 and TRBJ1-6, the CDR3 gives the full variable domain: DTGVSQNPRHKITKRGQNVTFRCDPISEHNRLYWYRQTLGQGPEFLTYFQNEAQLEKSRLLSDRFSAERPKGSFSTLEIQRTEQGDSAMYLCASSLDSYNSPLHFGNGTRLTVT.

The V and J genes are TRBV5-1 and TRBJ2-5, with D possibly matching TRBD1 (6 bases). Germline lookup yields CDR1 SGHRS and CDR2 YFSETQ. The CDR3 is 14 residues long. V lost 0 bases and J lost 5, with 11 bases in between. The chain's CDR3 is CASSLDQGWETQYF. The CDR3 DNA reads TGCGCCAGCAGCTTGGATCAGGGGTGGGAGACCCAGTACTTC.

The chain combines TRBV5-1 with TRBJ2-2, with D possibly matching TRBD1 (6 bases). Per the germline V gene, CDR1 is SGHRS and CDR2 is YFSETQ. The CDR3 has 16 amino acids. V was shortened by 3 bases and J by 1 base, with 13 bases between the two germline ends. The CDR3 here is CASSSRTDMNTGELFF. CDR3 sequence (DNA): TGCGCCAGCAGCTCTAGGACAGACATGAACACCGGGGAGCTGTTTTTT.

This clonotype was counted ten times or more. The J gene is TRBJ2-3, the V gene TRBV6-5; 9 positions agree with TRBD1. Per germline, CDR1 MNHEY and CDR2 SVGAGI. The CDR3 contains 16 residues. V gave up 0 bases and J gave up 7 bases; unmatched junction bases: 8. The CDR3: CASSYSGTGLTNTQYF. As DNA, the CDR3 is TGTGCCAGCAGTTACTCCGGGACAGGGTTGACAAATACGCAGTATTTT.

V usage is TRBV7-3 and J usage is TRBJ2-7; TRBD2 matches 13 bases. Germline assignment: CDR1 SGHTA and CDR2 FQGTGA. The CDR3 covers 15 residues. V dropped 6 bases and J dropped 1; count of bases not matched to a gene: 3. The CDR3: CASRPGLAGSYEQYF. CDR3 bases: TGTGCCAGCAGGCCGGGACTAGCGGGATCCTACGAGCAGTACTTC.

The chain combines TRBV7-2 with TRBJ2-7; D is undetermined. With 4 bases removed from V and 6 bases from J, the gap between germline ends came to 7 bases. The germline V gene encodes CDR1 SGHTA and CDR2 FQGNSA. The CDR3 is 11 residues long. The CDR3 DNA is TGTGCCAGCAGCTCATGGACCGAGCAGTACTTC. This translates into CASSSWTEQYF.

The CDR3 loop reads CSAKDRVAAGELFF. The CDR3 DNA follows: TGCAGTGCCAAGGACAGGGTGGCGGCCGGGGAGCTGTTTTTT. The V call is TRBV20-1, the J call TRBJ2-2; 8 bases are shared with TRBD1. V trimming: 6 bases; J trimming: 6 bases; junction bases outside the gene matches: 9. The CDR3 has 14 amino acids. The germline gives CDR1 DFQATT, CDR2 SNEGSKA (reference sequence).

This clonotype turned up a few times. This chain links TRBV5-1 with TRBJ2-1; the match to TRBD1 covers 7 bases. The V segment lost 3 bases and the J segment 5 bases; nucleotides outside the gene matches: 2. The CDR3 is 13 amino acids. The germline CDR1 and CDR2 sequences are SGHRS and YFSETQ. The CDR3 DNA follows: TGCGCCAGCAGCTCCCAGGGGGACAATGAGCAGTTCTTC. Translation gives CASSSQGDNEQFF.

This clonotype was counted a few times. This chain uses TRBV5-5 with TRBJ2-1, with 13 bases matching TRBD2. Germline values: CDR1 SGHKS, CDR2 YYEKEE (reference sequence). V dropped 3 bases and J dropped 9; count of bases not matched to a gene: 15. CDR3 length: 18 amino acids. This CDR3 reads CASSSPGTSGTVWGEQFF. DNA of the CDR3: TGTGCCAGCAGCTCACCCGGGACTAGCGGGACCGTTTGGGGTGAGCAGTTCTTC. Complete variable domain (other parts from reference TRBV5-5 and TRBJ2-1): DAGVTQSPTHLIKTRGQQVTLRCSPISGHKSVSWYQQVLGQGPQFIFQYYEKEERGRGNFPDRFSARQFPNYSSELNVNALLLGDSALYLCASSSPGTSGTVWGEQFFGPGTRLTVL.